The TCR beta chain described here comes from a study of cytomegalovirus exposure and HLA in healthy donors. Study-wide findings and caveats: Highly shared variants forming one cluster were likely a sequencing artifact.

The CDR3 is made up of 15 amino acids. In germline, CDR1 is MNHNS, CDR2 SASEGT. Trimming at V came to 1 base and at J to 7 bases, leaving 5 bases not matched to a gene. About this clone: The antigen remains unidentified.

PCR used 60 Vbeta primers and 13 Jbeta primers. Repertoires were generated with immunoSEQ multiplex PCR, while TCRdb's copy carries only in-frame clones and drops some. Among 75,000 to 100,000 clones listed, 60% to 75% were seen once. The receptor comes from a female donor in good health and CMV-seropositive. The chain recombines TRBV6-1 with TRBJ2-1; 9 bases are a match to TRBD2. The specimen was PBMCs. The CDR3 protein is CASSEGAGGFNEQFF. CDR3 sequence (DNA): TGTGCCAGCAGTGAAGGGGCGGGGGGGTTTAATGAGCAGTTCTTC.